This T cell receptor (beta chain) was documented in a study of Graves' ophthalmopathy and Graves' hyperthyroidism. Concerning this clonotype itself: Its matching antigen is unknown.

Broader study findings: Its predictions of ophthalmopathy progression gave the model around 71% sensitivity and approximately 72% specificity. A classifier, a 13-signature model, separated ophthalmopathy from stable hyperthyroidism with roughly 90% sensitivity and 65% to 83% specificity.

The authors amplified TCR beta CDR3 regions, and they did so from RNA transcripts for repertoire sequencing. HTBI-primed first-round RT-PCR preceded second-round multiplex PCR. TCRdb used MiXCR to reprocess the multiplex PCR reads, holding one entry per CDR3 protein. In the table there are about 590,000 distinct CDR3 sequences, 35% to 45% of which are singletons. Germline values: CDR1 SGHRS, CDR2 YFSETQ. This CDR3 region has 16 residues. V was pared by 4 bases and J by 7 bases, with 10 bases of the junction left unmatched. Eligible hyperthyroidism cases comprised new diagnoses of under 2 months' duration in individuals aged 18 to 65. Diagnosis used clinical symptoms, serum thyroxine, TRAb, thyroid ultrasound and orbital computed tomography.

The chain has TRBV5-1 and TRBJ1-6; 8 bases agree with TRBD1. Sample: peripheral blood or thyroid tissue (not recorded which). The TCR sequence derives from an adult man with Graves' hyperthyroidism. DNA of the CDR3: TGCGCCAGCAGCCCGACGCACAGGGGGATCAATTCACCCCTCCACTTT. It specifies CASSPTHRGINSPLHF.